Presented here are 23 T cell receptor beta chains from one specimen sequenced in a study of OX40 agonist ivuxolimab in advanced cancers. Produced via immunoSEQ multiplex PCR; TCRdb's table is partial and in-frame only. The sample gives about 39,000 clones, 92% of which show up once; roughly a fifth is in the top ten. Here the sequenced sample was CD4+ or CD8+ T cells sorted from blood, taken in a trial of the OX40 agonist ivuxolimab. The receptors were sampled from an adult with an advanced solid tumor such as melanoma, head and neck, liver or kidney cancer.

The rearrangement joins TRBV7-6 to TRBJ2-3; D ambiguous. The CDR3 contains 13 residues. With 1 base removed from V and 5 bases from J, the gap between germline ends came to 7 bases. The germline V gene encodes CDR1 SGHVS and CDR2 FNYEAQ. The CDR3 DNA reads TGTGCCAGCAGCTTAGTGCCGGGAGATACGCAGTATTTT. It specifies CASSLVPGDTQYF. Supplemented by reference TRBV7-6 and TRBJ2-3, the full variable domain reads GAGVSQSPRYKVTKRGQDVALRCDPISGHVSLYWYRQALGQGPEFLTYFNYEAQQDKSGLPNDRFSAERPEGSISTLTIQRTEQRDSAMYRCASSLVPGDTQYFGPGTRLTVL.

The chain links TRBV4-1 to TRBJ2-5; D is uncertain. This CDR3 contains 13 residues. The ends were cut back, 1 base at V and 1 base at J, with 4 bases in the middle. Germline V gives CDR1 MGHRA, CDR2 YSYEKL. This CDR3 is CASSQGLQETQYF. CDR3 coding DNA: TGCGCCAGCAGCCAAGGTCTCCAAGAGACCCAGTACTTC.

The CDR3 is CASSLRTSGELFF. The CDR3 DNA follows: TGTGCCAGCAGCTTACGGACGTCCGGGGAGCTGTTTTTT. The chain is built from TRBV7-8 and TRBJ2-2; no definite D call. The CDR3 has 13 amino acids. Trimming took 2 bases from V and 6 from J, leaving 7 bases between them. CDR1 and CDR2 from the germline V gene are SGHVS and FQNEAQ.

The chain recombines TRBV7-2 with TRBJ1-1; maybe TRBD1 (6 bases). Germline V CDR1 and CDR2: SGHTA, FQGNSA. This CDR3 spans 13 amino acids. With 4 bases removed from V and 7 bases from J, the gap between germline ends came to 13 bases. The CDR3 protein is CASSWSRTDEAFF. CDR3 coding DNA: TGTGCCAGCAGCTGGAGCAGGACAGATGAAGCTTTCTTT. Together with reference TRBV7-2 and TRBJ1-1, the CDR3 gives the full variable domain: GAGVSQSPSNKVTEKGKDVELRCDPISGHTALYWYRQSLGQGLEFLIYFQGNSAPDKSGLPSDRFSAERTGGSVSTLTIQRTQQEDSAVYLCASSWSRTDEAFFGQGTRLTVV.

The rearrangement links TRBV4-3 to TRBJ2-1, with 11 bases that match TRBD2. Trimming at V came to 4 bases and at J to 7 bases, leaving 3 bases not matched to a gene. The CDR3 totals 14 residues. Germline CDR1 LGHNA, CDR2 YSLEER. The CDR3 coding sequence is TGCGCCAGCAGCCTCCTAGCGGGAGGAAATGAGCAGTTCTTC. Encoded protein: CASSLLAGGNEQFF.

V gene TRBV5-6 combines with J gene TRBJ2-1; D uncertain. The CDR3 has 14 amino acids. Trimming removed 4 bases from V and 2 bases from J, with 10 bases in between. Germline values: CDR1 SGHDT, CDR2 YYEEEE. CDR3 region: CASSPYVAYNEQFF. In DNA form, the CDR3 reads TGTGCCAGCAGCCCCTATGTAGCCTACAATGAGCAGTTCTTC. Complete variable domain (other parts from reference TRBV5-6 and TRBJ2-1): DAGVTQSPTHLIKTRGQQVTLRCSPKSGHDTVSWYQQALGQGPQFIFQYYEEEERQRGNFPDRFSGHQFPNYSSELNVNALLLGDSALYLCASSPYVAYNEQFFGPGTRLTVL.

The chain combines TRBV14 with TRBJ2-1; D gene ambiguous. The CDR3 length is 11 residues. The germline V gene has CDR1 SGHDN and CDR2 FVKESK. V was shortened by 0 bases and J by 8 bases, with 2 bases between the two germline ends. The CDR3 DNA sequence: TGTGCCAGCAGCCAAGACTATGAGCAGTTCTTC. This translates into CASSQDYEQFF.

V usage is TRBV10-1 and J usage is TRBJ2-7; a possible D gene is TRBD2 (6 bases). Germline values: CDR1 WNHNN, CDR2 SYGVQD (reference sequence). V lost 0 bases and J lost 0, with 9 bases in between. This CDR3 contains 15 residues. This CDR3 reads CASSESMEGSYEQYF. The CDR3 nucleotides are TGCGCCAGCAGTGAGTCGATGGAGGGCTCCTACGAGCAGTACTTC.

The CDR3 DNA reads TGTGCCAGCAGCAATACGGGGTTCACCTACGAGCAGTACTTC. It codes for CASSNTGFTYEQYF. J is TRBJ2-7 and V is TRBV7-2, with D perhaps TRBD2 (5 bases). This CDR3 region has 14 residues. The ends were cut back, 5 bases at V and 2 bases at J, with 13 bases in the middle. CDR1 SGHTA and CDR2 FQGNSA come from the germline V gene.

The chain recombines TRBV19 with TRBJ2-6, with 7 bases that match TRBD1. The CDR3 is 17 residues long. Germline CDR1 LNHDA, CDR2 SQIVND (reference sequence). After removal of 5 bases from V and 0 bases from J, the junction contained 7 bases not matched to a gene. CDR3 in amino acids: CASSVGGWGSGANVLTF. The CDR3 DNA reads TGTGCCAGTAGTGTAGGGGGCTGGGGCTCTGGGGCCAACGTCCTGACTTTC.

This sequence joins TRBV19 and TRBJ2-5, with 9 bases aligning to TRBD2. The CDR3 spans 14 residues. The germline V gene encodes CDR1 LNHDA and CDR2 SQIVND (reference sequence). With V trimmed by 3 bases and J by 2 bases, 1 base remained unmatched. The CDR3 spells CASSMAGGQETQYF. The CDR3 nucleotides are TGTGCCAGTAGTATGGCGGGGGGGCAAGAGACCCAGTACTTC.

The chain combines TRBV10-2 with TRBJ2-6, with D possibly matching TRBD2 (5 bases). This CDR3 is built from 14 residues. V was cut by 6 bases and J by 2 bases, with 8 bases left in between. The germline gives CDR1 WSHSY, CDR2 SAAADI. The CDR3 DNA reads TGCGCCAGCAGGGCCGGGACTGGGGCCAACGTCCTGACTTTC. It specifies CASRAGTGANVLTF.

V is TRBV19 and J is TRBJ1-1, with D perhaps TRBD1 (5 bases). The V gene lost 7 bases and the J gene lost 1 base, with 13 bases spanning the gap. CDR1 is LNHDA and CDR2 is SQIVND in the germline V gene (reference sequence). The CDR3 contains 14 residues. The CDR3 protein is CASTNFGGNTEAFF. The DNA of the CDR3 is TGTGCCAGTACGAACTTTGGGGGGAACACTGAAGCTTTCTTT.

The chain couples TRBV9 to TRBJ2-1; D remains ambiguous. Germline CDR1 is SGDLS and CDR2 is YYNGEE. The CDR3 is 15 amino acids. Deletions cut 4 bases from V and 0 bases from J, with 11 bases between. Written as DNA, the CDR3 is TGTGCCAGCAGCATCGGATCGAGCTCCTACAATGAGCAGTTCTTC. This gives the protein CASSIGSSSYNEQFF.

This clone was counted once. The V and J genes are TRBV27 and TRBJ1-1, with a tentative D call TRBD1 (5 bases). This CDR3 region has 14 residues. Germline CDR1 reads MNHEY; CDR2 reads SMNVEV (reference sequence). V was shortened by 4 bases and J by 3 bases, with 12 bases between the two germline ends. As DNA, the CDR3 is TGTGCCAGCAGTTGGGGGGGGTTGGACACTGAAGCTTTCTTT. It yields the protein CASSWGGLDTEAFF.

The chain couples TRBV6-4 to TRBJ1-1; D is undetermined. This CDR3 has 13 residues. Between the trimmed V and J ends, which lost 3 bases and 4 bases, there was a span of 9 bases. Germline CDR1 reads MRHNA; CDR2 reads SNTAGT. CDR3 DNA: TGTGCCAGCAGTGAATTCGACGGCACTGAAGCTTTCTTT. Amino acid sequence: CASSEFDGTEAFF.

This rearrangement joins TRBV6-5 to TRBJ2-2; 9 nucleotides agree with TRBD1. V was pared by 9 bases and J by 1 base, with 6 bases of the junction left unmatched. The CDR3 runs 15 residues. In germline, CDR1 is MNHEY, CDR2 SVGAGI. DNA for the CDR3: TGTGCCAGTCGGAAGGGACAGGGGAACACCGGGGAGCTGTTTTTT. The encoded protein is CASRKGQGNTGELFF.

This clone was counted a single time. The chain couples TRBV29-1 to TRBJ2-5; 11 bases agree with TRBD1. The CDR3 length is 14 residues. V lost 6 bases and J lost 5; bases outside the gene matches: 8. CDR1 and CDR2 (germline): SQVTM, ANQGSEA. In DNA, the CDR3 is TGCAGCGTGAGCGGGACAGGGGGTTTTGAGACCCAGTACTTC. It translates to CSVSGTGGFETQYF.

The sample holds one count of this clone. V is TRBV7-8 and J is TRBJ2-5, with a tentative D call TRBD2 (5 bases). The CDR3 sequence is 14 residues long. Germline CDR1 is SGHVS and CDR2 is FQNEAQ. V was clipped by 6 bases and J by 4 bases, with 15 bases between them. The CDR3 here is CASRVGSTGETQYF. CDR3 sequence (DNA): TGTGCCAGCAGAGTGGGGAGTACGGGAGAGACCCAGTACTTC.

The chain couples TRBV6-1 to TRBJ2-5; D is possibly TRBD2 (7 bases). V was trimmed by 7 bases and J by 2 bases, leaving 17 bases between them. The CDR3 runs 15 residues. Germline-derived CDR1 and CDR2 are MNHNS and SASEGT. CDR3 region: CASTPGGLVQETQYF. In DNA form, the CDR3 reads TGTGCCAGCACCCCCGGGGGGCTTGTGCAAGAGACCCAGTACTTC.

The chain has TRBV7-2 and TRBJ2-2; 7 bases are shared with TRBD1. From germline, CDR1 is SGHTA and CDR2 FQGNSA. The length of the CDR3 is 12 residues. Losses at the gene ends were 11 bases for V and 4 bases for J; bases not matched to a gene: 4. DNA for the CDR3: TGTGCCTGGACAGGACCCACCGGGGAGCTGTTTTTT. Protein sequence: CAWTGPTGELFF.

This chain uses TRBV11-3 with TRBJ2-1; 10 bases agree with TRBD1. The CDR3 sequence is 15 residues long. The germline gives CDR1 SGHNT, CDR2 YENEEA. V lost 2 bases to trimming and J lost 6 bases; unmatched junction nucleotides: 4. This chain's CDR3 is CASSLRDRGGNEQFF. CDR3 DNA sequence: TGTGCCAGCAGCTTACGGGACAGGGGAGGCAATGAGCAGTTCTTC.

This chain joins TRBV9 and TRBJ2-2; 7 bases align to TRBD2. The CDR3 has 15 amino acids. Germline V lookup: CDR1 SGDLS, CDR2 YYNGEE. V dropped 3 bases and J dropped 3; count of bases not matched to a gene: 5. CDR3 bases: TGTGCCAGCAGCGCAGAGGGAGGGGACACCGGGGAGCTGTTTTTT. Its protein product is CASSAEGGDTGELFF. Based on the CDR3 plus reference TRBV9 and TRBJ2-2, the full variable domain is DSGVTQTPKHLITATGQRVTLRCSPRSGDLSVYWYQQSLDQGLQFLIQYYNGEERAKGNILERFSAQQFPDLHSELNLSSLELGDSALYFCASSAEGGDTGELFFGEGSRLTVL.